This TCR beta chain was recorded in a study of response to subunit inactivated influenza vaccine. MiXCR was run by TCRdb on the RT-PCR reads, yielding one entry per CDR3 protein. The profile shows more than 600,000 distinct CDR3 sequences, less than 20% of them singletons. Comments on this clonotype: What it binds is unknown.

Study-level findings and limits: The authors suggested that every seasonal influenza vaccination recruits few new T cells.

Specimen: PBMCs from blood, collected 5 to 6 days after vaccination. The clonotype was recovered from a man aged 45-60 years who received an inactivated influenza vaccine.

The CDR3 loop reads CASSPQRWSGELFF. As DNA, the CDR3 is TGCGCCAGCAGCCCCCAGCGGTGGTCCGGGGAGCTGTTTTTT. The J gene is TRBJ2-2, the V gene TRBV4-1; perhaps TRBD2 as D (5 bases). The CDR3 loop spans 14 amino acids. Per germline, CDR1 MGHRA and CDR2 YSYEKL. V lost 4 bases and J 6 bases, leaving 12 bases between the germline ends.